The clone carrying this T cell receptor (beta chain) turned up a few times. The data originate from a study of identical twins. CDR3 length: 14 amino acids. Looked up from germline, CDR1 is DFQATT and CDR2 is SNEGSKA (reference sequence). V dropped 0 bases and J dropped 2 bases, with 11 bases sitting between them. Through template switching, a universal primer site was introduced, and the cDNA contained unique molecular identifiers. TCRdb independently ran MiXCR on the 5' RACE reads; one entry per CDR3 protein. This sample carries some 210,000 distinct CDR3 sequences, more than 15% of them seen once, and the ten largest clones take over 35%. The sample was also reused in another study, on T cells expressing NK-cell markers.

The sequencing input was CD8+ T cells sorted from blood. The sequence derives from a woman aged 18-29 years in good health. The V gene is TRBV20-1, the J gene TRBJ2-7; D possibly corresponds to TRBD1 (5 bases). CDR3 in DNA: TGCAGTGCTAGAGAGTATACAGGAGCCTACGAGCAGTACTTC. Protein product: CSAREYTGAYEQYF.